Listed here are 18 T cell receptor beta chains from one sample, sequenced in a study of T-cell reconstitution after alpha-beta-depleted transplantation in children. Preparation of the TCRbeta library involved a method that used unique molecular identifiers. TCRdb itself ran the PCR reads through MiXCR, one entry per CDR3 protein. This sample has fewer than 550,000 distinct CDR3 sequences; around 15% occur once, and the top ten carry under 30%. The sequencing used PBMCs, mostly from graft donor cells, collected 360 days after TCRalphabeta/CD19-depleted stem cell transplant. The receptors here all came from a boy younger than two who had a stem cell transplant for Wiskott-Aldrich syndrome, so the T cells may come from the graft donor.

The sample holds many counts of this clonotype. The chain links TRBV7-2 to TRBJ1-6, with unresolved D. The V and J ends lost 4 bases and 13 bases respectively, with 11 bases between them. CDR1 and CDR2 (germline): SGHTA, FQGNSA. There are 12 residues in the CDR3. DNA of the CDR3: TGTGCCAGCAGCTCGACGTTTCGTCCCCTCCACTTT. It translates to CASSSTFRPLHF.

This clonotype was counted a few times. V and J are TRBV20-1 and TRBJ2-5; 8 bases agree with TRBD1. V gave up 1 base and J gave up 5 bases; unmatched junction bases: 12. The germline gives CDR1 DFQATT, CDR2 SNEGSKA (reference sequence). The CDR3 spans 16 residues. CDR3 nucleotide sequence: TGCAGTGCTAGAGGTCTGGTGGCAGGGGGCGGCGAGACCCAGTACTTC. Its protein is CSARGLVAGGGETQYF.

The V call is TRBV20-1, the J call TRBJ2-7; maybe TRBD2 (6 bases). Germline V gene sequence: CDR1 DFQATT, CDR2 SNEGSKA (reference sequence). The length of the CDR3 is 11 residues. V lost 8 bases and J 3 bases, leaving 11 bases between the germline ends. DNA for the CDR3: TGCAGTCTAGCGCAAGGCTACGAGCAGTACTTC. Amino acid sequence: CSLAQGYEQYF.

This clonotype was counted once. The rearrangement joins TRBV28 to TRBJ1-5; unclear D gene. CDR1 and CDR2 (germline): MDHEN, SYDVKM. V dropped 3 bases and J dropped 2 bases, with 14 bases sitting between them. This CDR3 has 16 amino acids. CDR3 nucleotides: TGTGCCAGCAGTTTTCGGGGAGTGGGCGGCAATCAGCCCCAGCATTTT. It codes for CASSFRGVGGNQPQHF. Complete variable domain (other parts from reference TRBV28 and TRBJ1-5): DVKVTQSSRYLVKRTGEKVFLECVQDMDHENMFWYRQDPGLGLRLIYFSYDVKMKEKGDIPEGYSVSREKKERFSLILESASTNQTSMYLCASSFRGVGGNQPQHFGDGTRLSIL.

The chain joins TRBV5-1 to TRBJ1-1; 8 bases align to TRBD1. This CDR3 comprises 16 residues. V was pared by 4 bases and J by 2 bases, with 10 bases of the junction left unmatched. Germline-derived CDR1 and CDR2 are SGHRS and YFSETQ. CDR3 sequence: CASSPVTGAGNTEAFF. CDR3 nucleotide sequence: TGCGCCAGCAGCCCTGTGACAGGGGCCGGAAACACTGAAGCTTTCTTT.

The chain couples TRBV20-1 to TRBJ2-7; 8 bases are a match to TRBD2. This CDR3 is 13 amino acids long. Looked up from germline, CDR1 is DFQATT and CDR2 is SNEGSKA (reference sequence). The V gene end was trimmed by 6 bases and the J gene end by 0 bases; junction bases not matched to a gene: 4. DNA of the CDR3: TGCAGTGCCTTTAGCGGGAACTCCTACGAGCAGTACTTC. Its protein product is CSAFSGNSYEQYF.

The gene calls are TRBV21-1 and TRBJ2-3; TRBD1 is taken as the D call from the table, unchecked against the DNA. TRBV21-1 is recorded as a pseudogene. The CDR3 loop spans 18 amino acids. CDR3 sequence (DNA): TGTGCCAGCAGCAAAGCGCGTCCCGTCGGCAGGGAACCAGATACGCAGTATTTT. Residues: CASSKARPVGREPDTQYF.

This chain uses TRBV24-1 with TRBJ2-7; perhaps TRBD1 as D (5 bases). The CDR3 loop spans 14 amino acids. The V end lost 0 bases, the J end lost 0 bases, and 5 bases lay between the germline ends. Germline V gene sequence: CDR1 KGHDR, CDR2 SFDVKD. CDR3 region: CATSDLDSSYEQYF. The CDR3 coding sequence is TGTGCCACCAGTGATTTGGACAGCTCCTACGAGCAGTACTTC.

This chain connects TRBV6-5 to TRBJ2-2, with D uncertain. Germline CDR1 is MNHEY and CDR2 is SVGAGI. This CDR3 is 14 amino acids long. Trimming shortened V by 2 bases and J by 1 base, and 5 bases separated the two germline ends. The CDR3 sequence is CASSYGENTGELFF. CDR3 nucleotide sequence: TGTGCCAGCAGTTACGGAGAGAACACCGGGGAGCTGTTTTTT.

This clonotype was observed a few times. The chain uses TRBV28 and TRBJ2-5; weak D call: TRBD1 (6 bases). The CDR3 spans 15 residues. Germline assignment: CDR1 MDHEN and CDR2 SYDVKM. V dropped 6 bases and J dropped 2 bases, with 16 bases sitting between them. The CDR3 DNA sequence: TGTGCCAGCAGGGACGCCGGGACAAAACAAGAGACCCAGTACTTC. This sequence encodes CASRDAGTKQETQYF. Combining the CDR3 with reference TRBV28 and TRBJ2-5 gives the whole variable domain DVKVTQSSRYLVKRTGEKVFLECVQDMDHENMFWYRQDPGLGLRLIYFSYDVKMKEKGDIPEGYSVSREKKERFSLILESASTNQTSMYLCASRDAGTKQETQYFGPGTRLLVL.

This chain uses TRBV5-1 with TRBJ2-5, with 8 bases lining up with TRBD1. The CDR3 has 18 residues. Trimming cost V 0 bases and J 2 bases; bases outside gene matches: 12. The germline CDR1 and CDR2 sequences are SGHRS and YFSETQ. CDR3 amino acids: CASSLGVAYRGIQETQYF. Written as DNA, the CDR3 is TGCGCCAGCAGCTTGGGAGTGGCATACAGGGGGATACAAGAGACCCAGTACTTC. Filled out from reference TRBV5-1 and TRBJ2-5, the complete variable domain reads KAGVTQTPRYLIKTRGQQVTLSCSPISGHRSVSWYQQTPGQGLQFLFEYFSETQRNKGNFPGRFSGRQFSNSRSEMNVSTLELGDSALYLCASSLGVAYRGIQETQYFGPGTRLLVL.

This sequence joins TRBV6-1 and TRBJ2-3; no reliable D call. CDR3 length: 14 amino acids. V was cut by 10 bases and J by 1 base, with 15 bases left in between. CDR1 and CDR2 (germline): MNHNS, SASEGT. CDR3 sequence reads: CAILRAWGTDTQYF. The CDR3 DNA sequence: TGTGCCATACTTCGGGCATGGGGCACAGATACGCAGTATTTT.

This sequence joins TRBV20-1 and TRBJ2-5, with 8 bases identical to TRBD1. The CDR3 extends over 12 amino acids. CDR1 and CDR2 (germline): DFQATT, SNEGSKA (reference sequence). V lost 6 bases and J lost 4; bases outside the gene matches: 4. CDR3 sequence: CSAGRGPETQYF. For the CDR3, the DNA is TGCAGTGCGGGCAGGGGGCCAGAGACCCAGTACTTC.

This clonotype was seen only a few times. The chain joins TRBV29-1 to TRBJ1-1; TRBD1 agrees at 8 bases. CDR1 and CDR2 (germline): SQVTM, ANQGSEA. Trimming removed 2 bases from V and 1 base from J; junction bases left unmatched: 3. The CDR3 spans 14 residues. The CDR3: CSVELGTGNTEAFF. In DNA, the CDR3 is TGCAGCGTTGAATTAGGGACAGGGAACACTGAAGCTTTCTTT. Filled out from reference TRBV29-1 and TRBJ1-1, the complete variable domain reads SAVISQKPSRDICQRGTSLTIQCQVDSQVTMMFWYRQQPGQSLTLIATANQGSEATYESGFVIDKFPISRPNLTFSTLTVSNMSPEDSSIYLCSVELGTGNTEAFFGQGTRLTVV.

The chain carries TRBV12-3 or TRBV12-4 and TRBJ2-7; 7 nucleotides match TRBD2. The CDR3 loop spans 15 amino acids. Losses at the gene ends were 2 bases for V and 4 bases for J; bases not matched to a gene: 8. DNA for the CDR3: TGTGCCAGCAGTTTACCCTCACTAGCGCAATACGAGCAGTACTTC. This sequence encodes CASSLPSLAQYEQYF.

This clonotype was seen a few times. The chain employs TRBV4-1 and TRBJ1-5, with unresolved D. The CDR3 has 15 amino acids. The ends were cut back, 0 bases at V and 2 bases at J, with 8 bases in the middle. Per the germline V gene, CDR1 is MGHRA and CDR2 is YSYEKL. The CDR3 spells CASSQEVHRNQPQHF. The CDR3 bases are TGCGCCAGCAGCCAAGAGGTACATCGCAATCAGCCCCAGCATTTT.

The V and J genes are TRBV15 and TRBJ2-7; 7 bases match TRBD1. CDR3 size: 15 residues. After removal of 4 bases from V and 2 bases from J, the junction contained 8 bases not matched to a gene. Germline CDR1 LNHNV, CDR2 YYDKDF (reference sequence). This CDR3 is CATSIRDRPTYEQYF. The CDR3 coding sequence is TGTGCCACCAGCATCCGGGACAGACCTACCTACGAGCAGTACTTC.

V and J are TRBV28 and TRBJ2-2; D is unresolved. There are 17 residues in the CDR3. Per the germline V gene, CDR1 is MDHEN and CDR2 is SYDVKM. Trimming stripped 5 bases from V and 0 bases from J, with 16 bases between. As DNA, the CDR3 is TGTGCCAGCAGTGCTAGTTGGTGGCCTCCGAACACCGGGGAGCTGTTTTTT. Encoded protein: CASSASWWPPNTGELFF.